The rows below give T cell receptor beta chains drawn from one sample of a study of T cells in Graves' hyperthyroidism and ophthalmopathy. One entry per CDR3 protein results from TCRdb running MiXCR on the multiplex PCR reads. The profile shows 490,000 or so distinct CDR3 sequences, approximately 23% of them singletons. Sequencing was performed on blood. The source is a woman in her 70s with Graves' ophthalmopathy. CDR3s include the opening cysteine and the closing phenylalanine or tryptophan. A D gene is named only where the DNA matches it firmly. The listing skips clone size in some rows; elsewhere it reads once, few, many or a size class.

v_call	j_call	d_call	clone_size	cdr3_aa	cdr3_nt
TRBV5-1	TRBJ2-2	.	.	CASRDTGNTGELFF	TGCGCCAGCAGAGACACAGGGAACACCGGGGAGCTGTTTTTT
TRBV7-6	TRBJ1-1	.	.	CASSPEGRPEAFF	TGTGCCAGCAGCCCTGAAGGGCGCCCTGAAGCTTTCTTT
TRBV2	TRBJ2-1	.	many	CASSEADPRGSDNEQFF	TGTGCCAGCAGTGAAGCGGACCCTAGGGGCAGTGACAATGAGCAGTTCTTC
TRBV5-1	TRBJ1-1	.	.	CASQSGPNTEAFF	TGCGCCAGTCAATCCGGACCGAACACTGAAGCTTTCTTT
TRBV28	TRBJ1-1	.	many	CASSFQQKTEAFF	TGTGCCAGCAGTTTTCAACAGAAAACTGAAGCTTTCTTT
TRBV2	TRBJ2-7	.	.	CASTQGTLDWKERYF	TGTGCCAGCACCCAGGGGACGTTGGACTGGAAGGAGCGGTACTTC
TRBV2	TRBJ2-2	.	.	CASKGQSTGELFF	TGTGCCAGCAAAGGACAGTCCACCGGGGAGCTGTTTTTT
TRBV6-6	TRBJ2-1	TRBD2	.	CASSYEASGRGTNEQFF	TGTGCCAGCAGTTACGAAGCTAGCGGGAGGGGCACGAATGAGCAGTTCTTC
TRBV20-1	TRBJ2-1	.	many	CSVGTSSYNEQFF	TGCAGTGTCGGGACGAGCTCCTACAATGAGCAGTTCTTC
TRBV12-3/TRBV12-4	TRBJ2-7	TRBD2	many	CASSFRTSGSHEQYF	TGTGCCAGCAGTTTCAGGACTAGCGGGAGTCACGAGCAGTACTTC
TRBV27	TRBJ2-7	.	.	CASALMGGNTYEQYF	TGTGCCAGCGCCCTGATGGGGGGTAATACCTACGAGCAGTACTTC
TRBV19	TRBJ2-1	TRBD2	.	CASSPTAGVTYNEQFF	TGTGCCAGTAGTCCGACCGCGGGAGTAACCTACAATGAGCAGTTCTTC
TRBV4-1	TRBJ2-7	.	.	CASSPNPSRPGSYEQYF	TGCGCCAGCAGCCCTAACCCGTCGCGGCCAGGTTCCTACGAGCAGTACTTC
TRBV10-3	TRBJ1-1	.	.	CAISESQVRTEAFF	TGTGCCATCAGTGAGTCGCAGGTGAGAACTGAAGCTTTCTTT
TRBV7-8	TRBJ2-7	.	.	CASSFIQRNEQYF	TGTGCCAGCAGCTTCATCCAACGGAACGAGCAGTACTTC
TRBV28	TRBJ2-1	.	few	CASIGPMAQFF	TGTGCCAGCATAGGCCCTATGGCGCAGTTCTTC
TRBV6-6	TRBJ2-1	TRBD1	few	CASSYSLGSRTGNEQFF	TGTGCCAGCAGTTACTCCCTAGGTAGCAGGACAGGCAATGAGCAGTTCTTC